This T cell receptor (beta chain) was retrieved from a study of T cells after yellow fever vaccination. Study findings and constraints: Post-booster repertoires again held most primary-vaccination clones (roughly 95% CD4, roughly 89% CD8).

Per germline, CDR1 SGHKS and CDR2 YYEKEE (reference sequence). There are 14 residues in the CDR3. Trimming stripped 4 bases from V and 1 base from J, with 8 bases between. They built TCR cDNA with 5'RACE template switching, a step that put in a universal primer site and UMIs. Each CDR3 protein is one row after TCRdb ran MiXCR on the 5' RACE reads. The sample shows about 550,000 distinct CDR3 sequences, around 21% of them seen only once. This clonotype has just a few counts. What it binds is unknown. This chain connects TRBV5-5 to TRBJ2-2; D is ambiguous. The source was PBMCs, collected 15 days after the yellow fever booster vaccination. The TCR comes from a man aged 25 to 40 who received the YFV17D yellow fever vaccine. The CDR3 DNA sequence: TGTGCCAGCAGCCTCGCAATGAACACCGGGGAGCTGTTTTTT. Amino acid sequence: CASSLAMNTGELFF.